One and the same sample provided the 15 T cell receptor beta chains below, sequenced in a study of T cell responses to AZD1222 COVID-19 vaccine. Produced via immunoSEQ multiplex PCR; TCRdb's table is partial and in-frame only. Of more than 100,000 clones in the sample, roughly 87% are singletons; the top ten hold approximately 2.6%. Sample: peripheral blood, taken 28 days after the second AZD1222 dose. The receptors were sampled from an adult who received the AZD1222 COVID-19 vaccine.

This sequence joins TRBV7-6 and TRBJ2-5; TRBD2 aligns across 7 bases. Per germline, CDR1 SGHVS and CDR2 FNYEAQ. V shed 4 bases and J 5 bases; nucleotides not matched to a gene: 13. The CDR3 sequence is 16 residues long. The CDR3 spells CASSSRVAGERETQYF. The CDR3 region has the DNA TGTGCCAGCAGCTCACGGGTGGCGGGGGAGAGGGAGACCCAGTACTTC.

The genes are TRBV19 and TRBJ1-1, with 8 bases aligning to TRBD1. Germline-derived CDR1 and CDR2 are LNHDA and SQIVND (reference sequence). This CDR3 comprises 12 residues. CDR3 protein: CVLDRDNTEAFF. The CDR3 nucleotides are TGTGTCTTGGACAGGGATAACACTGAAGCTTTCTTT.

The chain recombines TRBV10-3 with TRBJ2-3; 9 bases are a match to TRBD1. V lost 10 bases and J lost 4; bases outside the gene matches: 9. The length of the CDR3 is 14 residues. Germline assignment: CDR1 ENHRY and CDR2 SYGVKD. The CDR3 loop is CANRQGDASDTQYF. The CDR3 DNA reads TGTGCCAACAGACAGGGGGATGCTTCAGATACGCAGTATTTT.

The chain carries TRBV6-5 and TRBJ2-1, with 12 nucleotides matching TRBD2. This CDR3 spans 15 amino acids. V lost 2 bases to trimming and J lost 10 bases; unmatched junction nucleotides: 6. Germline CDR1 reads MNHEY; CDR2 reads SVGAGI. The CDR3 here is CASSYPGLAGREQFF. DNA for the CDR3: TGTGCCAGCAGTTACCCAGGACTAGCGGGAAGAGAGCAGTTCTTC.

The chain employs TRBV2 and TRBJ2-1, with D perhaps being TRBD1 or TRBD2 (7 bases each). Trimming removed 10 bases at V and 8 bases at J, with 21 bases between. Germline V gene sequence: CDR1 SNHLY, CDR2 FYNNEI. The CDR3 consists of 14 residues. CDR3 loop: CATGGGQLFDEQFF. In nucleotides, the CDR3 is TGTGCCACAGGGGGGGGACAGCTTTTCGATGAGCAGTTCTTC.

The count of this clone is one. V gene TRBV6-5 combines with J gene TRBJ2-2; D remains unclear. CDR1 and CDR2 from the germline V gene are MNHEY and SVGAGI. V dropped 7 bases and J dropped 4 bases, with 16 bases sitting between them. The CDR3 loop spans 15 amino acids. The CDR3 sequence: CASTHRIAGTGELFF. Written as DNA, the CDR3 is TGTGCCAGCACTCACCGGATAGCAGGCACCGGGGAGCTGTTTTTT.

J is TRBJ2-2 and V is TRBV7-3, with D tentatively TRBD1 (5 bases). Germline lookup yields CDR1 SGHTA and CDR2 FQGTGA. Trimming cost V 4 bases and J 6 bases, with 12 bases left between them. The CDR3 has 14 amino acids. The CDR3 DNA follows: TGTGCCAGCAGCTCGACAGAGTTGTCCGGGGAGCTGTTTTTT. This codes for CASSSTELSGELFF.

The chain is built from TRBV5-1 and TRBJ2-4, with D maybe TRBD1 (5 bases). The CDR3 extends over 13 amino acids. CDR1 and CDR2 (germline): SGHRS, YFSETQ. With 2 bases removed from V and 8 bases from J, the gap between germline ends came to 11 bases. The CDR3 DNA is TGCGCCAGCAGCTTTCAGGGTCGCGACATTCAGTACTTC. It specifies CASSFQGRDIQYF.

The chain employs TRBV29-1 and TRBJ2-1; the D gene is possibly TRBD2 (7 bases). Deletions cut 6 bases from V and 9 bases from J, with 18 bases between. CDR1 SQVTM and CDR2 ANQGSEA come from the germline V gene. CDR3 length equals 13 residues. CDR3 sequence (DNA): TGCAGCGTCGGTAGGGGGGGGCTGGGTGAGCAGTTCTTC. Its protein is CSVGRGGLGEQFF.

The V call is TRBV9, the J call TRBJ2-3; maybe TRBD1 (5 bases). The CDR3 runs to 14 residues. The germline gives CDR1 SGDLS, CDR2 YYNGEE. V was cut by 4 bases and J by 2 bases, with 11 bases left in between. CDR3 sequence: CASSRDSVTDTQYF. For the CDR3, the DNA is TGTGCCAGCAGCCGAGACAGTGTCACAGATACGCAGTATTTT.

The chain links TRBV3-1 (or the pseudogene TRBV3-2) to TRBJ2-1; no reliable D call. From germline, CDR1 is LGHDT and CDR2 YNNKEL (reference sequence). The V end was cut by 3 bases, the J end by 2 bases, with 8 bases between. The CDR3 sequence is 14 residues long. Here the CDR3 reads CASSHRLPYNEQFF. The CDR3 DNA reads as TGTGCCAGCAGCCATAGGTTGCCCTACAATGAGCAGTTCTTC.

The CDR3 sequence is CASSSNRGNTGELFF. In DNA form, the CDR3 reads TGTGCCAGCAGCTCTAACAGGGGGAACACCGGGGAGCTGTTTTTT. The rearrangement links TRBV7-9 to TRBJ2-2, with TRBD1 matching over 7 bases. Germline CDR1 SEHNR, CDR2 FQNEAQ (reference sequence). The CDR3 runs to 15 residues. Losses at the gene ends were 4 bases for V and 1 base for J; bases not matched to a gene: 3.

This clone showed up just a few times. V is TRBV7-9 and J is TRBJ2-1, with 9 nucleotides matching TRBD2. The trim removed 4 bases at V and 2 bases at J, leaving 3 bases unmatched. Germline CDR1 and CDR2: SEHNR and FQNEAQ (reference sequence). The CDR3 contains 15 residues. The CDR3 sequence is CASSWTSDPYNEQFF. The CDR3 DNA reads TGTGCCAGCAGCTGGACTAGCGACCCCTACAATGAGCAGTTCTTC.

The chain employs TRBV12-3 or TRBV12-4 and TRBJ1-6; D not certain. Deletions cut 2 bases from V and 8 bases from J, with 4 bases between. The CDR3 runs 12 residues. The CDR3, as DNA: TGTGCCAGCAGTTTAAGGTATTCACCCCTCCACTTT. Amino acids: CASSLRYSPLHF.

The CDR3 DNA follows: TGTGCCAGCAGCCAAGATCTCGGTAGCAATCAGCCCCAGCATTTT. This translates into CASSQDLGSNQPQHF. The chain links TRBV3-1 (or the pseudogene TRBV3-2) to TRBJ1-5; unclear D gene. V shed 0 bases and J shed 0 bases, with 6 bases lying between them. Germline V gene data show CDR1 as LGHDT and CDR2 as YNNKEL (reference sequence). The CDR3 consists of 15 residues.